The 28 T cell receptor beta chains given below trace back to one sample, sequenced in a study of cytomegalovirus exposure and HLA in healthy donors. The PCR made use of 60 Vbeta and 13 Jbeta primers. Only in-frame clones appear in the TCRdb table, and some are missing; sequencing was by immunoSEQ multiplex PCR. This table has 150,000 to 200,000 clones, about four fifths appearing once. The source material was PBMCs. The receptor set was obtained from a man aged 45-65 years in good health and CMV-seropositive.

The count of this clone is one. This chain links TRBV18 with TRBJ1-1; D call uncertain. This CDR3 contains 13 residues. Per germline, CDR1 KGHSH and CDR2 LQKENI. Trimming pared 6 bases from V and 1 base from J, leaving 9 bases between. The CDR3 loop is CASSPTQNTEAFF. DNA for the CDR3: TGTGCCAGCTCTCCCACACAGAACACTGAAGCTTTCTTT.

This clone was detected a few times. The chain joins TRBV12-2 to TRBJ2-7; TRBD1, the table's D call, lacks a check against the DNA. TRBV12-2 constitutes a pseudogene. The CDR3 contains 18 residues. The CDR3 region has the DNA TGTGCAAGTCGCAATCAAAAAAAACAGGGGAAGTGTTCCTACGAGCAGTACTTC. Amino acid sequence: CASRNQKKQGKCSYEQYF.

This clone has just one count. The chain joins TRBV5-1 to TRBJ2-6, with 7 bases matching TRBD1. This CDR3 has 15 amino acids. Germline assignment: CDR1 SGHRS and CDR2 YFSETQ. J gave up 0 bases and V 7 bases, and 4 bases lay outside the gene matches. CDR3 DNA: TGCGCCAGCCGCAGGGACAGCTCTGGGGCCAACGTCCTGACTTTC. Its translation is CASRRDSSGANVLTF.

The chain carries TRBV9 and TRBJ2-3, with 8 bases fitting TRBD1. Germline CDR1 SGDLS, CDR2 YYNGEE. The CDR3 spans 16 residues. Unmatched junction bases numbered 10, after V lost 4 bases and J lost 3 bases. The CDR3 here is CASSPATGVMTDTQYF. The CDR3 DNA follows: TGTGCCAGCAGCCCCGCGACAGGGGTAATGACAGATACGCAGTATTTT.

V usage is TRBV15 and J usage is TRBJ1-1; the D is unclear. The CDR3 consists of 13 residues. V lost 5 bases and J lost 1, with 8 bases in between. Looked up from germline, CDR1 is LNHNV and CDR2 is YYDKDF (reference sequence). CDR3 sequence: CATSPPENTEAFF. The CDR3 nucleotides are TGTGCCACCAGCCCCCCAGAGAACACTGAAGCTTTCTTT.

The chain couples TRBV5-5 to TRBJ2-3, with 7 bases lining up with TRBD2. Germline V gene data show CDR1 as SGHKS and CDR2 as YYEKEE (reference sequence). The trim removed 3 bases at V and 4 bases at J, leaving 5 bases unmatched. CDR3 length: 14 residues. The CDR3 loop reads CASSWGGSADTQYF. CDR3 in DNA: TGTGCCAGCAGCTGGGGCGGGAGTGCAGATACGCAGTATTTT.

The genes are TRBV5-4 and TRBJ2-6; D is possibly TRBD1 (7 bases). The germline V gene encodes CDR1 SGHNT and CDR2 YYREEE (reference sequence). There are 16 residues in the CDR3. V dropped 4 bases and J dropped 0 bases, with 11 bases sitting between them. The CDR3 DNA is TGTGCCAGCAGCGCGGGACAGTTCTCTGGGGCCAACGTCCTGACTTTC. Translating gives CASSAGQFSGANVLTF.

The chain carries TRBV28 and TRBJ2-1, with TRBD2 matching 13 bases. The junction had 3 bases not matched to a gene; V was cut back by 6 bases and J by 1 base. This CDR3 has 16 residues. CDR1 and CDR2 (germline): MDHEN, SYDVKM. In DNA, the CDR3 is TGTGCCAGCAGCAAACTAGCGGGAGGGTCCTACAATGAGCAGTTCTTC. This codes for CASSKLAGGSYNEQFF.

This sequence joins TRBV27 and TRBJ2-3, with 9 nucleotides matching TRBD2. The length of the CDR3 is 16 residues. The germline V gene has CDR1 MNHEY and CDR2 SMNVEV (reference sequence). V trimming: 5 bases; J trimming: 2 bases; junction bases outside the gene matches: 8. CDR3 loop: CASSPVAGAFTDTQYF. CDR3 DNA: TGTGCCAGCAGTCCAGTAGCGGGGGCCTTCACAGATACGCAGTATTTT.

CDR3 sequence (DNA): TGTGCCAGCAGCGAAACCACGACAGGGGTCTATGGCTACACCTTC. Its translation is CASSETTTGVYGYTF. The chain couples TRBV9 to TRBJ1-2, with 8 nucleotides matching TRBD1. This CDR3 is 15 amino acids long. Unmatched junction bases numbered 8, after V lost 3 bases and J lost 4 bases. Germline-derived CDR1 and CDR2 are SGDLS and YYNGEE.

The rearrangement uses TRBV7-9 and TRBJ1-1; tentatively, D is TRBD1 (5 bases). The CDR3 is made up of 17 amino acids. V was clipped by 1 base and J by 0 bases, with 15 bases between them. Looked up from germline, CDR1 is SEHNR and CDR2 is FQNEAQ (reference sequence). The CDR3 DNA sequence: TGTGCCAGCAGCTTAGGTCAAACAGGCCCCATGAACACTGAAGCTTTCTTT. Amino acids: CASSLGQTGPMNTEAFF. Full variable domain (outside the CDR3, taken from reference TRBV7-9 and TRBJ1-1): DTGVSQNPRHKITKRGQNVTFRCDPISEHNRLYWYRQTLGQGPEFLTYFQNEAQLEKSRLLSDRFSAERPKGSFSTLEIQRTEQGDSAMYLCASSLGQTGPMNTEAFFGQGTRLTVV.

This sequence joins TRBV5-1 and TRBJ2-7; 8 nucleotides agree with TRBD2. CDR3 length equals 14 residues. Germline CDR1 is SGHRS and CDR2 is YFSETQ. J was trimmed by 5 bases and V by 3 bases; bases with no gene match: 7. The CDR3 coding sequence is TGCGCCAGCAGCTCCGGGACTAGGCTAGACGAGCAGTACTTC. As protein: CASSSGTRLDEQYF.

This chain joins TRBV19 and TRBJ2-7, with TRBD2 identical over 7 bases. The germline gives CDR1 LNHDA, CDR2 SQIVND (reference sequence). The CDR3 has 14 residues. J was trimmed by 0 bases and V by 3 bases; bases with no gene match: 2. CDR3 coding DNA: TGTGCCAGTAGTATGGGCGGGAGCTCCTACGAGCAGTACTTC. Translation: CASSMGGSSYEQYF.

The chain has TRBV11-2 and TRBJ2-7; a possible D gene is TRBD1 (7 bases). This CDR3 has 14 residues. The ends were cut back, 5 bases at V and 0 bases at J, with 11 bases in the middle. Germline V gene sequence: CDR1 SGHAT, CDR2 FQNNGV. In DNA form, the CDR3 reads TGTGCCAGCAGCGCAGGGGGGAGCTCCTACGAGCAGTACTTC. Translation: CASSAGGSSYEQYF. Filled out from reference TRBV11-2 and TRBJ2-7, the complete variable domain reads EAGVAQSPRYKIIEKRQSVAFWCNPISGHATLYWYQQILGQGPKLLIQFQNNGVVDDSQLPKDRFSAERLKGVDSTLKIQPAKLEDSAVYLCASSAGGSSYEQYFGPGTRLTVT.

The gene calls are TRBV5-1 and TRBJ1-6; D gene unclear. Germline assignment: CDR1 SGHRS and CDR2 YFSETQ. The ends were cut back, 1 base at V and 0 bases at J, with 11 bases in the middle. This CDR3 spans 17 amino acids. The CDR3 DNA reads TGCGCCAGCAGCTTGCTCCCTACGATCTCCTATAATTCACCCCTCCACTTT. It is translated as CASSLLPTISYNSPLHF.

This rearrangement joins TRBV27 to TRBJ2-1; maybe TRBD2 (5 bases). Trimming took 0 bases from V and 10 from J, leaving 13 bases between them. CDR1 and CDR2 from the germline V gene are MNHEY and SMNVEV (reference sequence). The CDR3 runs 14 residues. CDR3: CASSLSLPGGEQFF. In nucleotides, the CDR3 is TGTGCCAGCAGTTTATCTCTACCAGGCGGGGAGCAGTTCTTC.

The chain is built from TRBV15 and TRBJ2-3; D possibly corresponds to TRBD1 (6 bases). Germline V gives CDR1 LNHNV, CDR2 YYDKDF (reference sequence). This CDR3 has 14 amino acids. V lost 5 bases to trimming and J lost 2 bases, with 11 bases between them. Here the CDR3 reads CATSPRQDTDTQYF. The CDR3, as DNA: TGTGCCACCAGCCCGCGACAGGACACAGATACGCAGTATTTT.

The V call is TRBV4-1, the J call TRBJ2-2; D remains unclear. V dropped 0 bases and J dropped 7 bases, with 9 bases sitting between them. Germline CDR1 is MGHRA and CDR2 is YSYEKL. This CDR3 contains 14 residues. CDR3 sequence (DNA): TGCGCCAGCAGCCAAGAAGGTAGCTTCGGGGAGCTGTTTTTT. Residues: CASSQEGSFGELFF.

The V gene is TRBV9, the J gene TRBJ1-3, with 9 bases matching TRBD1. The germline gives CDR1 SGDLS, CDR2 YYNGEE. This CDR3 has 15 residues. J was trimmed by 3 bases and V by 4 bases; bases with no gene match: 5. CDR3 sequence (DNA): TGTGCCAGCAGCTGGGGACAGGGTGTTGGAAACACCATATATTTT. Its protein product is CASSWGQGVGNTIYF.

CDR3 bases: TGTGCCAGCAGCACGAGTTCCGGAGAGGGCTACACCTTC. Encoded protein: CASSTSSGEGYTF. The rearrangement links TRBV5-4 to TRBJ1-2; no clear D gene. The CDR3 length is 13 residues. V lost 4 bases, J lost 8 bases, and 15 bases lay in between. Germline V gene lookup returns CDR1 SGHNT and CDR2 YYREEE (reference sequence).

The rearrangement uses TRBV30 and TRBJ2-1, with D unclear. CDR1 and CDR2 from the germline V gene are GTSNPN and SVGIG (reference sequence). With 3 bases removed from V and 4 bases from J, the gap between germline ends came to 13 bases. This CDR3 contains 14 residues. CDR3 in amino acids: CAWSTDTVYNEQFF. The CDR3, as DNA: TGTGCCTGGAGCACCGACACTGTTTACAATGAGCAGTTCTTC.

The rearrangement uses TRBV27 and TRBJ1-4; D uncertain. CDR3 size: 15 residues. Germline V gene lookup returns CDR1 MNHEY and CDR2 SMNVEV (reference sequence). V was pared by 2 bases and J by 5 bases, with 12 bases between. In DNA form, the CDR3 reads TGTGCCAGCAGTTTAAGGGAGCAAGGCAATGAAAAACTGTTTTTT. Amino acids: CASSLREQGNEKLFF.

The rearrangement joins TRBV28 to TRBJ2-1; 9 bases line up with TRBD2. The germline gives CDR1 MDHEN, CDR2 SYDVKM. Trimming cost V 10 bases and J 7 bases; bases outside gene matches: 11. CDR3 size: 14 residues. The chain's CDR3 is CATTLAGVLNEQFF. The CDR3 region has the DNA TGTGCCACCACGTTAGCGGGAGTGTTGAATGAGCAGTTCTTC.

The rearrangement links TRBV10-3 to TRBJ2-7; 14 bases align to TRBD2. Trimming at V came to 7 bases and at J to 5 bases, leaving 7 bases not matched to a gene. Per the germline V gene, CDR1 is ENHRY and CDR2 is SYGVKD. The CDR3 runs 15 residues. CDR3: CAITDGLAGGNEQYF. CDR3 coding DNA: TGTGCCATCACTGACGGACTAGCGGGAGGTAACGAGCAGTACTTC.

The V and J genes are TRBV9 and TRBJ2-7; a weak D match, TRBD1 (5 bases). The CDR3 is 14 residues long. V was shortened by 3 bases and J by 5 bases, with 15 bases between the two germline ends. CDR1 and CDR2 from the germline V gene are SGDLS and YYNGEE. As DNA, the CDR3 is TGTGCCAGCAGCGGGTCGGCAGGGAACAACGAGCAGTACTTC. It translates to CASSGSAGNNEQYF.

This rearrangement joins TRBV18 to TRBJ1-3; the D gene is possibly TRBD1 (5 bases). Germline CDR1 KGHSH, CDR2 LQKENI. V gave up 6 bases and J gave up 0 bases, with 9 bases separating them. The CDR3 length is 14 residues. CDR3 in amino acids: CASSHDSSGNTIYF. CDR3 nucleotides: TGTGCCAGCTCTCATGACAGCTCTGGAAACACCATATATTTT.

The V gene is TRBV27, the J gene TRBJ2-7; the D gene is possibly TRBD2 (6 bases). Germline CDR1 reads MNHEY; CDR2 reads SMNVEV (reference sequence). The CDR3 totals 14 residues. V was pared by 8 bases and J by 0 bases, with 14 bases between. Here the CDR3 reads CASDRRGGSYEQYF. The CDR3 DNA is TGTGCCAGCGATCGGAGGGGAGGCTCCTACGAGCAGTACTTC.

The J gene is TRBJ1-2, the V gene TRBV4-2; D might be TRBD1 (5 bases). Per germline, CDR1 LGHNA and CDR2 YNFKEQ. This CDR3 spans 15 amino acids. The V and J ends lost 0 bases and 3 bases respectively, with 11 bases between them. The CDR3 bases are TGTGCCAGCAGCCAAGATTCGACAGATTACTATGGCTACACCTTC. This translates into CASSQDSTDYYGYTF.